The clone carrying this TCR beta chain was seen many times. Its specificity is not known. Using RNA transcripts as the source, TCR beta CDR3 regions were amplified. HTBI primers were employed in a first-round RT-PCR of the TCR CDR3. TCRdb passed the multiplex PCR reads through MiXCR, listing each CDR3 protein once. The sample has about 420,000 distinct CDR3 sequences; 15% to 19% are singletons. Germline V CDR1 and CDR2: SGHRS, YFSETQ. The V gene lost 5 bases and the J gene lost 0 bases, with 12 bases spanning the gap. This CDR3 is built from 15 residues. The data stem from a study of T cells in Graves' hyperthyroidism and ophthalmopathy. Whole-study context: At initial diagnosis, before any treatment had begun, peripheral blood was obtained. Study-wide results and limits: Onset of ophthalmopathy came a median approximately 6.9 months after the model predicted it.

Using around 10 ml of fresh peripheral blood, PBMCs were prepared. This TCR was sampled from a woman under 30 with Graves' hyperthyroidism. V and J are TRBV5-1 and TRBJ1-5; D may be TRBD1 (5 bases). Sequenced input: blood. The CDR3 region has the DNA TGCGCCAGCAGAAATGGGACGCTTAGCAATCAGCCCCAGCATTTT. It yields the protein CASRNGTLSNQPQHF.